This TCR beta chain is from a study of blood T cell repertoires in COVID-19. Turning to the study itself: Acute and convalescent COVID-19 specimens originated in the United States, Italy and Spain.

The V gene end was trimmed by 6 bases and the J gene end by 8 bases; junction bases not matched to a gene: 0. Germline CDR1 MNHEY, CDR2 SVGAGI. CDR3 size: 13 residues. Per the original data handling: Scientists estimated how many nucleated cells there were by amplifying reference gene primers. The assay was immunoSEQ multiplex PCR, and TCRdb's table has in-frame clones only and misses some. The V and J calls and the clone size are those of that table, but D and trimming were determined from the DNA. The sample has approximately 300,000 clones; 75% to 90% are singletons. This rearrangement joins TRBV6-5 to TRBJ1-6; TRBD1 agrees at 11 bases. The sequence was obtained from a man aged 40-55 years with acute or convalescent COVID-19. Sequences were obtained from peripheral blood. Here the CDR3 DNA reads TGTGCCAGCAGGGGACAGGGGGATTCACCCCTCCACTTT. Translated, it gives CASRGQGDSPLHF.